The next 7 T cell receptor beta chains were all read from a single sample in a study of shared clonotypes between healthy human individuals. Data came from immunoSEQ multiplex PCR; TCRdb stores just in-frame clones and leaves some out. The table records around 2,000,000 clones, 95% of them present only once. The sequenced sample consisted of naive CD4+ T cells sorted from blood. Subset meaning: CD45RA+ positively selected. Receptor source: a man younger than 30 in good health.

The chain carries TRBV28 and TRBJ1-2; D not resolved. This CDR3 contains 15 residues. Germline V lookup: CDR1 MDHEN, CDR2 SYDVKM. V was clipped by 6 bases and J by 4 bases, with 18 bases between them. As DNA, the CDR3 is TGTGCCAGCAGCCGCAAAGAGGGAATTGGCTATGGCTACACCTTC. Encoded protein: CASSRKEGIGYGYTF.

The V call is TRBV5-1, the J call TRBJ1-1; a possible D gene is TRBD1 (5 bases). The CDR3 length is 17 residues. Deletions cut 1 base from V and 0 bases from J, with 16 bases between. In germline, CDR1 is SGHRS, CDR2 YFSETQ. CDR3 nucleotides: TGCGCCAGCAGCTTGTACCTAAGACAGACCATGAACACTGAAGCTTTCTTT. This encodes CASSLYLRQTMNTEAFF.

This chain joins TRBV28 and TRBJ2-7, with 8 bases matching TRBD1. J lost 4 bases, V lost 2 bases, and 4 bases had no gene match. The germline V gene has CDR1 MDHEN and CDR2 SYDVKM. The CDR3 is 14 residues long. The CDR3 here is CASSLGDRSYEQYF. CDR3 sequence (DNA): TGTGCCAGCAGTTTAGGGGACAGGTCTTACGAGCAGTACTTC.

The rearrangement links TRBV7-2 to TRBJ2-7, with 7 bases matching TRBD1. This CDR3 has 16 amino acids. Germline V CDR1 and CDR2: SGHTA, FQGNSA. J was trimmed by 1 base and V by 1 base; bases with no gene match: 7. CDR3 loop: CASSLDVTGLSYEQYF. The DNA of the CDR3 is TGTGCCAGCAGCTTAGACGTGACAGGGTTATCCTACGAGCAGTACTTC.

V usage is TRBV10-1 and J usage is TRBJ1-1, with no clear D. Looked up from germline, CDR1 is WNHNN and CDR2 is SYGVQD (reference sequence). Trimming shortened V by 3 bases and J by 5 bases, and 10 bases separated the two germline ends. This CDR3 region has 13 residues. CDR3 nucleotide sequence: TGCGCCAGCAGTGAAAACGCTGGGACTGAAGCTTTCTTT. Its protein is CASSENAGTEAFF.

The rearrangement links TRBV7-2 to TRBJ1-2; D uncertain. The CDR3 has 14 amino acids. The V and J ends lost 0 bases and 2 bases respectively, with 7 bases between them. CDR1 is SGHTA and CDR2 is FQGNSA in the germline V gene. DNA of the CDR3: TGTGCCAGCAGCTTAGCGGAGGGAAACTATGGCTACACCTTC. It yields the protein CASSLAEGNYGYTF.

J is TRBJ1-5 and V is TRBV30; no reliable D call. Germline-derived CDR1 and CDR2 are GTSNPN and SVGIG (reference sequence). Deletions cut 0 bases from V and 3 bases from J, with 12 bases between. This CDR3 comprises 15 residues. CDR3 loop: CAWSVHTKDNQPQHF. The CDR3 DNA sequence: TGTGCCTGGAGTGTACACACCAAAGACAATCAGCCCCAGCATTTT.